Below are 5 T cell receptor beta chains sequenced from a single sample in a study of OX40 agonist ivuxolimab in advanced cancers. The protocol was immunoSEQ multiplex PCR, while the TCRdb copy is restricted to in-frame clones and leaves out a portion. The table shows around 80,000 clones, with over 65% occurring only once. The starting material was CD4+ or CD8+ T cells sorted from blood, obtained in a trial of the OX40 agonist ivuxolimab. These TCRs come from an adult with an advanced solid tumor such as melanoma, head and neck, liver or kidney cancer.

V is TRBV9 and J is TRBJ2-7; either TRBD1 or TRBD2 may fit D (6 bases each). Trimming pared 0 bases from V and 0 bases from J, leaving 13 bases between. Germline CDR1 reads SGDLS; CDR2 reads YYNGEE. There are 16 residues in the CDR3. In DNA form, the CDR3 reads TGTGCCAGCAGCGTAGCTCCGGGGGCCCTCTCCTACGAGCAGTACGTC. This gives the protein CASSVAPGALSYEQYV.

This chain connects TRBV18 to TRBJ1-4; 7 nucleotides line up with TRBD1. V gave up 5 bases and J gave up 5 bases; unmatched junction bases: 8. The CDR3 extends over 15 amino acids. Germline values: CDR1 KGHSH, CDR2 LQKENI. CDR3 sequence reads: CASSFSQGGNEKLFF. As DNA, the CDR3 is TGTGCCAGCTCATTTTCCCAGGGGGGAAATGAAAAACTGTTTTTT.

The rearrangement joins TRBV4-3 to TRBJ1-1; possible D gene TRBD1, 5 bases. Germline V lookup: CDR1 LGHNA, CDR2 YSLEER. CDR3 length: 16 residues. Trimming cost V 0 bases and J 6 bases, with 17 bases left between them. The CDR3 reads CASSQDFGAWGAEAFF. CDR3 in DNA: TGCGCCAGCAGCCAAGACTTTGGGGCTTGGGGGGCTGAAGCTTTCTTT.

The chain joins TRBV6-5 to TRBJ1-4, with 9 positions matching TRBD1. CDR3 size: 14 residues. Germline loops: CDR1 MNHEY, CDR2 SVGAGI. J gave up 8 bases and V 7 bases, and 8 bases lay outside the gene matches. CDR3 sequence reads: CASKNRGLGEKLFF. The CDR3 nucleotides are TGTGCCAGCAAGAACAGGGGGCTTGGAGAAAAACTGTTTTTT.

The chain combines TRBV2 with TRBJ1-2, with 10 bases identical to TRBD1. V was clipped by 0 bases and J by 8 bases; unmatched bases: 6. The CDR3 totals 15 residues. CDR1 SNHLY and CDR2 FYNNEI come from the germline V gene. Written as DNA, the CDR3 is TGTGCCAGCAGTGAAGCGGGACAGGGGTTGGGGGGCTACACCTTC. Translating gives CASSEAGQGLGGYTF.